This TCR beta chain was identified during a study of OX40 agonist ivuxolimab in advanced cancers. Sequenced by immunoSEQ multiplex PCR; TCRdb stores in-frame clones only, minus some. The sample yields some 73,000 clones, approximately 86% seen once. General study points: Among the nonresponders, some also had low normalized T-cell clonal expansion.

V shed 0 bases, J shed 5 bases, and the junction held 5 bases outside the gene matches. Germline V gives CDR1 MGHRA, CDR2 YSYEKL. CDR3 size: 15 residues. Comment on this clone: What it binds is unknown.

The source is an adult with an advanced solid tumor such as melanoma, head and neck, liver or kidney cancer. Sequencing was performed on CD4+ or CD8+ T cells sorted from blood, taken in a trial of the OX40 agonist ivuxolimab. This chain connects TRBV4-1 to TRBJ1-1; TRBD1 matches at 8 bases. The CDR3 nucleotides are TGCGCCAGCAGCCAAGACAGGGGGCGCGGGACTGAAGCTTTCTTT. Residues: CASSQDRGRGTEAFF.